This T cell receptor beta chain was found in a study of glioma-infiltrating T cells. Many counts were recorded for this clonotype. Germline V gives CDR1 MNHNS, CDR2 SASEGT. Trimming left V 7 bases short and J 1 base short, with 7 bases between. The CDR3 extends over 13 amino acids. The iRepertoire nested amplicon-rescue multiplex PCR amplified TCR alpha and beta CDR3s from RNA. TCRdb recomputed calls from the multiplex PCR reads with MiXCR, one row per CDR3 protein. The repertoire has under 150,000 distinct CDR3 sequences, approximately 24% of them found once; the top ten carry under 35%. This TCR was sampled from a human donor with low-grade glioma or glioblastoma, undergoing nonglioma brain surgery, or in good health (not recorded which). Sequenced: glioma tissue, nonneoplastic brain tissue, or PBMCs (not recorded which). The V call is TRBV6-1, the J call TRBJ2-2; D gene uncertain. The CDR3 protein is CASTRRNTGELFF. CDR3 bases: TGTGCCAGCACCAGGAGGAACACCGGGGAGCTGTTTTTT.